The 25 T cell receptor beta chains below come from one sample, sequenced in a study of blood T cell repertoires in COVID-19. Produced via immunoSEQ multiplex PCR; TCRdb's table is partial and in-frame only. This table holds a few hundred thousand clones, about nine tenths found once. Input material: peripheral blood. The receptors shown here come from a man aged 25 to 40 who had recovered from COVID-19.

The gene calls are TRBV27 and TRBJ1-5; TRBD1 matches at 9 bases. The CDR3 contains 16 residues. Trimming at V came to 6 bases and at J to 2 bases, leaving 8 bases not matched to a gene. Germline CDR1 is MNHEY and CDR2 is SMNVEV (reference sequence). CDR3 residues: CASRLAWTGGNQPQHF. In nucleotides, the CDR3 is TGTGCCAGCAGGCTAGCATGGACAGGGGGCAATCAGCCCCAGCATTTT.

The CDR3 sequence is CASSSPDRGGYEQYF. In DNA form, the CDR3 reads TGTGCCAGCAGTTCTCCGGACAGGGGTGGTTACGAGCAGTACTTC. V is TRBV27 and J is TRBJ2-7, with 9 bases lining up with TRBD1. Germline V gene lookup returns CDR1 MNHEY and CDR2 SMNVEV (reference sequence). With 4 bases clipped from V and 4 bases from J, the junction kept 8 bases outside the gene matches. The CDR3 covers 15 residues.

V gene TRBV10-3 combines with J gene TRBJ1-5, with D tentatively TRBD1 (6 bases). V dropped 0 bases and J dropped 7 bases, with 28 bases sitting between them. CDR3 size: 20 residues. In germline, CDR1 is ENHRY, CDR2 SYGVKD. The CDR3 loop is CAISESNPITSTGSSQPQHF. DNA for the CDR3: TGTGCCATCAGTGAGTCGAATCCCATCACTTCTACAGGGTCCTCACAGCCCCAGCATTTT.

This clone was counted a single time. The chain employs TRBV4-2 and TRBJ2-7, with 8 bases fitting TRBD2. V gave up 6 bases and J gave up 4 bases; unmatched junction bases: 11. This CDR3 is 15 amino acids long. Germline values: CDR1 LGHNA, CDR2 YNFKEQ. The CDR3 sequence: CASRTSRGGGYEQYF. As DNA, the CDR3 is TGTGCCAGCAGGACTAGTCGGGGGGGCGGGTACGAGCAGTACTTC.

The chain links TRBV10-2 to TRBJ1-3, with D possibly being TRBD1 (5 bases). The CDR3 covers 14 residues. V was clipped by 3 bases and J by 2 bases, with 8 bases between them. Germline V CDR1 and CDR2: WSHSY, SAAADI. The chain's CDR3 is CASSDRGTGNTIYF. The CDR3 bases are TGCGCCAGCAGTGATAGGGGCACTGGAAACACCATATATTTT.

The J gene is TRBJ2-1, the V gene TRBV6-4; D is ambiguous. The CDR3 has 13 amino acids. Looked up from germline, CDR1 is MRHNA and CDR2 is SNTAGT. V gave up 6 bases and J gave up 9 bases, with 15 bases separating them. The CDR3 protein is CASSPQTGGEQFF. CDR3 nucleotides: TGTGCCAGCAGCCCCCAAACCGGCGGTGAGCAGTTCTTC.

The chain combines TRBV27 with TRBJ2-3; D perhaps matches TRBD1 (6 bases). Germline values: CDR1 MNHEY, CDR2 SMNVEV (reference sequence). The V and J ends lost 5 bases and 6 bases respectively, with 18 bases between them. This CDR3 has 15 residues. The chain's CDR3 is CASSPGRRGSDTQYF. The DNA of the CDR3 is TGTGCCAGCAGTCCCGGACGTAGGGGGTCCGATACGCAGTATTTT.

This rearrangement joins TRBV3-1 (or the pseudogene TRBV3-2) to TRBJ1-4; weak D call: TRBD1 (5 bases). The V end lost 1 base, the J end lost 7 bases, and 10 bases lay between the germline ends. The CDR3 runs to 14 residues. Germline loops: CDR1 LGHDT, CDR2 YNNKEL (reference sequence). CDR3 coding DNA: TGTGCCAGCAGCCAAGCCAGACAGAGTGAAAAACTGTTTTTT. Residues: CASSQARQSEKLFF.

The V call is TRBV7-2, the J call TRBJ1-2, with a weak D call TRBD1 (6 bases). The ends were cut back, 5 bases at V and 2 bases at J, with 12 bases in the middle. Germline CDR1 reads SGHTA; CDR2 reads FQGNSA. The CDR3 is 14 amino acids. The chain's CDR3 is CASSPQGTNYGYTF. The CDR3 DNA sequence: TGTGCCAGCAGCCCACAGGGTACAAACTATGGCTACACCTTC.

V gene TRBV5-1 combines with J gene TRBJ1-2; D unresolved. In germline, CDR1 is SGHRS, CDR2 YFSETQ. V was shortened by 4 bases and J by 3 bases, with 7 bases between the two germline ends. The CDR3 length is 12 residues. CDR3 residues: CASSERDYGYTF. The CDR3 DNA follows: TGCGCCAGCAGCGAACGAGACTATGGCTACACCTTC.

V usage is TRBV4-1 and J usage is TRBJ1-2; D not certain. The germline V and J ends were trimmed by 4 bases and 7 bases, with 16 bases remaining between them. In germline, CDR1 is MGHRA, CDR2 YSYEKL. The CDR3 runs to 14 residues. The CDR3 is CASSRRDGSGGYTF. The CDR3 nucleotides read TGCGCCAGCAGCCGACGTGATGGGTCGGGTGGCTACACCTTC.

The rearrangement uses TRBV5-1 and TRBJ2-4; TRBD2 agrees at 11 bases. The CDR3 extends over 18 amino acids. The germline CDR1 and CDR2 sequences are SGHRS and YFSETQ. The V gene end was trimmed by 2 bases and the J gene end by 0 bases; junction bases not matched to a gene: 7. The CDR3 is CASSLGTSGGLAKNIQYF. The CDR3 region has the DNA TGCGCCAGCAGCTTAGGAACTAGCGGGGGCCTAGCCAAAAACATTCAGTACTTC.

This clone was observed once. This chain joins TRBV19 and TRBJ1-1; 8 nucleotides match TRBD1. Germline values: CDR1 LNHDA, CDR2 SQIVND (reference sequence). There are 14 residues in the CDR3. V shed 5 bases, J shed 3 bases, and the junction held 5 bases outside the gene matches. In DNA, the CDR3 is TGTGCCAGTAGTCTTAGGACAGGGTACACTGAAGCTTTCTTT. It is translated as CASSLRTGYTEAFF.

This sequence joins TRBV10-3 and TRBJ2-3, with TRBD1 matching 9 bases. Unmatched junction bases numbered 7, after V lost 2 bases and J lost 1 base. CDR1 ENHRY and CDR2 SYGVKD come from the germline V gene. The CDR3 is 17 amino acids. CDR3 in amino acids: CAISEGTGLIGTDTQYF. In nucleotides, the CDR3 is TGTGCCATCAGTGAGGGGACAGGGTTGATCGGCACAGATACGCAGTATTTT.

This chain joins TRBV27 and TRBJ1-2; the D is unclear. With 5 bases removed from V and 7 bases from J, the gap between germline ends came to 14 bases. The CDR3 extends over 13 amino acids. Germline V gene sequence: CDR1 MNHEY, CDR2 SMNVEV (reference sequence). CDR3 DNA: TGTGCCAGCAGTCCCCGCACAGTTCGTGGCTACACCTTC. It codes for CASSPRTVRGYTF.

V is TRBV23-1 and J is TRBJ2-1; D gene uncertain. TRBV23-1 is an ORF, with its function uncertain. CDR3 length: 16 residues. V dropped 0 bases and J dropped 9 bases, with 18 bases sitting between them. The DNA of the CDR3 is TGCGCCAGCAGTCAATCGAGCCCCCTGCGGCGGAGTGAGCAGTTCTTC. Protein sequence: CASSQSSPLRRSEQFF.

This clone has just a few counts. V gene TRBV6-5 combines with J gene TRBJ2-7, with a possible D match to TRBD1 (6 bases). The CDR3 covers 15 residues. V gave up 0 bases and J gave up 3 bases, with 12 bases separating them. The germline CDR1 and CDR2 sequences are MNHEY and SVGAGI. The CDR3 spells CASSYSKGGNYEQYF. The CDR3 DNA is TGTGCCAGCAGTTACTCGAAAGGGGGAAACTACGAGCAGTACTTC.

The chain employs TRBV10-1 and TRBJ1-1; unclear D gene. Germline CDR1 and CDR2: WNHNN and SYGVQD (reference sequence). CDR3 length: 13 amino acids. Trimming stripped 0 bases from V and 9 bases from J, with 11 bases between. The CDR3 protein is CASSESMAGKAFF. As DNA, the CDR3 is TGCGCCAGCAGTGAGTCTATGGCGGGGAAAGCTTTCTTT.

The chain couples TRBV7-6 to TRBJ1-5, with 7 bases aligning to TRBD1. The CDR3 consists of 15 residues. Trimming took 2 bases from V and 7 from J; bases not matched to a gene: 8. The V gene's germline CDR1 is SGHVS and CDR2 FNYEAQ. CDR3 sequence reads: CASSLLRDSGQPQHF. The DNA for the CDR3 is TGTGCCAGCAGCTTATTGCGGGACAGTGGGCAGCCCCAGCATTTT. The whole variable domain, filled in from reference TRBV7-6 and TRBJ1-5, reads GAGVSQSPRYKVTKRGQDVALRCDPISGHVSLYWYRQALGQGPEFLTYFNYEAQQDKSGLPNDRFSAERPEGSISTLTIQRTEQRDSAMYRCASSLLRDSGQPQHFGDGTRLSIL.

The J gene is TRBJ1-1, the V gene TRBV7-8, with TRBD1 matching 8 bases. This CDR3 is built from 15 residues. Unmatched junction bases numbered 5, after V lost 5 bases and J lost 0 bases. Germline assignment: CDR1 SGHVS and CDR2 FQNEAQ. DNA for the CDR3: TGTGCCAGCAGCCTCGAGACAGGGGTGAACACTGAAGCTTTCTTT. Translating it yields CASSLETGVNTEAFF.

The genes are TRBV30 and TRBJ2-3; D is possibly TRBD1 (6 bases). CDR3 length: 14 amino acids. The germline gives CDR1 GTSNPN, CDR2 SVGIG (reference sequence). Trimming pared 1 base from V and 3 bases from J, leaving 11 bases between. CDR3 loop: CAWSGGLGTDTQYF. In nucleotides, the CDR3 is TGTGCCTGGAGTGGGGGGCTAGGTACAGATACGCAGTATTTT.

This clone appeared a single time. The chain links TRBV18 to TRBJ2-6; 7 nucleotides agree with TRBD1. The CDR3 runs to 15 residues. V shed 4 bases and J 2 bases; nucleotides not matched to a gene: 2. Germline lookup yields CDR1 KGHSH and CDR2 LQKENI. CDR3 coding DNA: TGTGCCAGCTCACAAGGGGGCGCTGGGGCCAACGTCCTGACTTTC. Protein: CASSQGGAGANVLTF.

This clone was seen more than once but under ten times. CDR3 loop: CASSRGVRQPQHF. In DNA form, the CDR3 reads TGTGCCAGCAGTAGGGGTGTTCGGCAGCCCCAGCATTTT. V and J are TRBV7-6 and TRBJ1-5, with a tentative D call TRBD1 (5 bases). Germline V gene sequence: CDR1 SGHVS, CDR2 FNYEAQ. Trimming pared 6 bases from V and 7 bases from J, leaving 13 bases between. The CDR3 totals 13 residues.

The V call is TRBV12-5, the J call TRBJ2-5; 11 nucleotides agree with TRBD2. CDR1 and CDR2 from the germline V gene are LGHNT and FRNRAP. CDR3 length: 15 amino acids. V was pared by 5 bases and J by 2 bases, with 4 bases of the junction left unmatched. CDR3 nucleotides: TGTGCTAGTGGTCCGGGACTAGCGGTTCAAGAGACCCAGTACTTC. Its translation: CASGPGLAVQETQYF.

The genes are TRBV6-6 and TRBJ2-7; TRBD1 aligns across 8 bases. Trimming cost V 6 bases and J 3 bases; bases outside gene matches: 10. The CDR3 runs 15 residues. Germline CDR1 reads MNHNY; CDR2 reads SVGAGI (reference sequence). CDR3 sequence (DNA): TGTGCCAGCAGCTACGGGACAGGTATTAACTACGAGCAGTACTTC. It specifies CASSYGTGINYEQYF.